This TCR beta chain is drawn from a study of OX40 agonist ivuxolimab in advanced cancers. This CDR3 has 13 residues. Trimming stripped 4 bases from V and 8 bases from J, with 11 bases between. Germline CDR1 is MNHEY and CDR2 is SMNVEV (reference sequence). Produced via immunoSEQ multiplex PCR; TCRdb's table is partial and in-frame only. This sample has about 82,000 clones, with more than 70% found just once. The receptor comes from an adult with an advanced solid tumor such as melanoma, head and neck, liver or kidney cancer. The rearrangement joins TRBV27 to TRBJ1-4; D is undetermined. Sequencing was performed on CD4+ or CD8+ T cells sorted from blood, taken in a trial of the OX40 agonist ivuxolimab. The CDR3 DNA reads TGTGCCAGCAGTTATAAAGGGCGGGAAAAACTGTTTTTT. It encodes CASSYKGREKLFF. Full variable domain (outside the CDR3, taken from reference TRBV27 and TRBJ1-4): EAQVTQNPRYLITVTGKKLTVTCSQNMNHEYMSWYRQDPGLGLRQIYYSMNVEVTDKGDVPEGYKVSRKEKRNFPLILESPSPNQTSLYFCASSYKGREKLFFGSGTQLSVL.